This TCR beta chain was sequenced during a study of blood T cell repertoires in COVID-19. TCRdb keeps only in-frame clones here, not all; method: immunoSEQ multiplex PCR. The repertoire holds a few hundred thousand clones, with under 90% as singletons. Germline assignment: CDR1 SGHKS and CDR2 YYEKEE (reference sequence). The CDR3 contains 13 residues. Trimming removed 4 bases from V and 7 bases from J; junction bases left unmatched: 3. This chain connects TRBV5-5 to TRBJ1-5, with 9 bases aligning to TRBD1. The sequenced sample was peripheral blood. The receptor's source is a woman between 25 and 40 years old with COVID-19, enrolled during active disease. CDR3 coding DNA: TGTGCCAGCAGCAGACAGGGGGGGCAGCCCCAGCATTTT. It encodes CASSRQGGQPQHF.